A selection of T cell receptor beta chains follows, all from one sample in a study of blood T cell repertoires in COVID-19. Using immunoSEQ multiplex PCR, the repertoire was profiled, and TCRdb retains in-frame clones only, with some absent. This sample has fewer than 250,000 clones, with roughly 87% found just once. The sequenced material came from peripheral blood. All receptors come from a woman aged 55-70 years with COVID-19, enrolled during active disease. Each CDR3 is given with its conserved first and last residue.

TRBV28 | CASSPSPRGYTF
TRBV7-9 | CASSLALAGGRSEAFF
TRBV28 | CASSMTSGREETQYF
TRBV3-1/TRBV3-2 | CASSLPGQRDGYTF
TRBV7-2 | CASSDQPGLANTQYF
TRBV6-2/TRBV6-3 | CASSWSREVEAFF
TRBV6-5 | CASHRGRFRNSPLHF
TRBV6-5 | CASSYSIRAIQETQYF
TRBV30 | CAWSVGGGTDTQYF
TRBV25-1 | CASSVTYNTEAFF
TRBV5-6 | CASSRRDRGATDTQYF
TRBV6-2/TRBV6-3 | CASSRRGAMQFF
TRBV30 | CARHQGGSGYTF